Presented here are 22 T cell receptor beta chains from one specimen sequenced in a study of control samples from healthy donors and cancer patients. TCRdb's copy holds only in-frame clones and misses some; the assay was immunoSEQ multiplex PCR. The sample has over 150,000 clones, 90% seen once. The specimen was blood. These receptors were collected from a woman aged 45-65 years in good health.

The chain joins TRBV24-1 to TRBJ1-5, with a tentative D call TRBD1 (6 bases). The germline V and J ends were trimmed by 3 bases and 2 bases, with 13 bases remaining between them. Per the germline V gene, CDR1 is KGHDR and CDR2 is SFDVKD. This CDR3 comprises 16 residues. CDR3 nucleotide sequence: TGTGCCACCAGTGATCCTGGGGGGCCTGGCAATCAGCCCCAGCATTTT. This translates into CATSDPGGPGNQPQHF.

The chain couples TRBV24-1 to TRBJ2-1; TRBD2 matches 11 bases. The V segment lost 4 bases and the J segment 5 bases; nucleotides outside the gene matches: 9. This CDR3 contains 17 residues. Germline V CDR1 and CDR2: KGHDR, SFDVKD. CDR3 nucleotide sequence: TGTGCCACCAGTGACCATCGTTTAGCGGGAGGGAACAATGAGCAGTTCTTC. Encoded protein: CATSDHRLAGGNNEQFF.

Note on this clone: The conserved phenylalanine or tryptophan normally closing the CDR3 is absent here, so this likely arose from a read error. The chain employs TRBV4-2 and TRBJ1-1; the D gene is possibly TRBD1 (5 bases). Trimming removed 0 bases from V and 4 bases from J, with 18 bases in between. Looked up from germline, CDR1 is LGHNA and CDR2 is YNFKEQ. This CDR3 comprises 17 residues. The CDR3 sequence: CASSQEVSGRWGTEAFS. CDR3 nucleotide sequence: TGTGCCAGCAGCCAAGAAGTTTCAGGGCGTTGGGGCACTGAAGCTTTCTCT.

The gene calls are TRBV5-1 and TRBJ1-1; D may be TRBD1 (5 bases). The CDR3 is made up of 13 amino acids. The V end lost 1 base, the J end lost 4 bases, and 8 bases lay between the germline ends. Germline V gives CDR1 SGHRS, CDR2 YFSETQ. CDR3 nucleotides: TGCGCCAGCAGCTTGCGGGGCGGCACTGAAGCTTTCTTT. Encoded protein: CASSLRGGTEAFF.

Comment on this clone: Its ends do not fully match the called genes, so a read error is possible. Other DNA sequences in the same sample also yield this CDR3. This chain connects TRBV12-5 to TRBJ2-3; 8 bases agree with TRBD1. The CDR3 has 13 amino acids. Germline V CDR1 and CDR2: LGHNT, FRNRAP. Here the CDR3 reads CASGQGNTDTQYF. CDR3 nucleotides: TGTGCCAGTGGACAGGGCAACACAGATACGCAGTATTTT.

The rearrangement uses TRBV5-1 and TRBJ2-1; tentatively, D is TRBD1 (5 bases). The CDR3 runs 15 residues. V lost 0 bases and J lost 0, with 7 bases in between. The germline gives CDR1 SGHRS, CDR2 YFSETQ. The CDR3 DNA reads TGCGCCAGCAGCTTGGTGCAGGGCTCCTACAATGAGCAGTTCTTC. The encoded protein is CASSLVQGSYNEQFF.

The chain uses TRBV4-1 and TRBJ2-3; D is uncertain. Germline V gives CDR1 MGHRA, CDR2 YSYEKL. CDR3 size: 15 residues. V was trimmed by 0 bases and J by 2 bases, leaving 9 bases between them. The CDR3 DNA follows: TGCGCCAGCAGCCAAGATTGGCTTTCCACAGATACGCAGTATTTT. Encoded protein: CASSQDWLSTDTQYF.

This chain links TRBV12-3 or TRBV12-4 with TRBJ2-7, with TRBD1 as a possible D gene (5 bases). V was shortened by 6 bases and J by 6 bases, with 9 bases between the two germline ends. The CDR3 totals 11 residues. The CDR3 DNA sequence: TGTGCCAGCAGAACAGGATCCGAGCAGTACTTC. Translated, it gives CASRTGSEQYF.

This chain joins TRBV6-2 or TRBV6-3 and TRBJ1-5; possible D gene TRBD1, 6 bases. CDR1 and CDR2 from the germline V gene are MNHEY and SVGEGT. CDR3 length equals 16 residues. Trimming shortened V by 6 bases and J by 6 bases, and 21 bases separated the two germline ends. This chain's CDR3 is CASSFPPGQLFQPQHF. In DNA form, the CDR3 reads TGTGCCAGCAGCTTCCCCCCCGGACAGTTATTTCAGCCCCAGCATTTT.

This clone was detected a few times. The CDR3 reads CASSQADSRAFF. The DNA of the CDR3 is TGTGCCAGCAGCCAAGCTGACAGTAGGGCTTTCTTT. The gene calls are TRBV3-1 (or the pseudogene TRBV3-2) and TRBJ1-1; D may be TRBD1 (5 bases). The CDR3 totals 12 residues. Trimming stripped 1 base from V and 11 bases from J, with 11 bases between. Germline V gene sequence: CDR1 LGHDT, CDR2 YNNKEL (reference sequence).

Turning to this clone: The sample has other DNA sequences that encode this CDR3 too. The CDR3 loop reads CASSFDRNTEAFF. The DNA for the CDR3 is TGTGCCAGCAGTTTCGACAGGAACACTGAAGCTTTCTTT. The chain has TRBV12-3 or TRBV12-4 and TRBJ1-1; maybe TRBD1 (5 bases). Trimming shortened V by 3 bases and J by 1 base, and 6 bases separated the two germline ends. The CDR3 spans 13 residues.

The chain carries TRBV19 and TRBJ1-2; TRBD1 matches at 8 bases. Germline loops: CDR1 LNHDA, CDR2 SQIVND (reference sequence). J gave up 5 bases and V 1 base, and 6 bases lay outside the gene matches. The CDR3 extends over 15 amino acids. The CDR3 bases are TGTGCCAGTAGTATAGGCCCAGGGGGCGGATATGGCTACACCTTC. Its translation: CASSIGPGGGYGYTF.

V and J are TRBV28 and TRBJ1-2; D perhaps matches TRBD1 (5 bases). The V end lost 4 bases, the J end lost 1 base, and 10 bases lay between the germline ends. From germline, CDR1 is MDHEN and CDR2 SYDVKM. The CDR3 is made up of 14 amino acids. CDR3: CASSSGTFNYGYTF. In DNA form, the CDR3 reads TGTGCCAGCAGTTCCGGGACTTTTAACTATGGCTACACCTTC.

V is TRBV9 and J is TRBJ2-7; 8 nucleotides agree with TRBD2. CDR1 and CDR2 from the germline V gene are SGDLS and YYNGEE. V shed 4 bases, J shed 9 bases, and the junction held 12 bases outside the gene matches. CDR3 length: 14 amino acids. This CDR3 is CASSSGGLAGWQYF. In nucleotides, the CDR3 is TGTGCCAGCAGCTCCGGAGGGCTAGCGGGTTGGCAGTACTTC. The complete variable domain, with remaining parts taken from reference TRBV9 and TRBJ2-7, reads DSGVTQTPKHLITATGQRVTLRCSPRSGDLSVYWYQQSLDQGLQFLIQYYNGEERAKGNILERFSAQQFPDLHSELNLSSLELGDSALYFCASSSGGLAGWQYFGPGTRLTVT.

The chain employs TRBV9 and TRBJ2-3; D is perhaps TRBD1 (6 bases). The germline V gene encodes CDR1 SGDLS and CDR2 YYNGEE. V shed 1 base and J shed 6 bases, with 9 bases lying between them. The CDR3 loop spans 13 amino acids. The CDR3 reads CASSVRRGDTQYF. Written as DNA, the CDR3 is TGTGCCAGCAGCGTACGTAGGGGGGATACGCAGTATTTT.

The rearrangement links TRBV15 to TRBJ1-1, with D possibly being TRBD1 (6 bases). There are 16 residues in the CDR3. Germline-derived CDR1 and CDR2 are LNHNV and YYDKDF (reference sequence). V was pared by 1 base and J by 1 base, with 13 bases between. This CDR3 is CATSRGSGGPNTEAFF. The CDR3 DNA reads TGTGCCACCAGCAGAGGGTCGGGGGGGCCGAACACTGAAGCTTTCTTT.

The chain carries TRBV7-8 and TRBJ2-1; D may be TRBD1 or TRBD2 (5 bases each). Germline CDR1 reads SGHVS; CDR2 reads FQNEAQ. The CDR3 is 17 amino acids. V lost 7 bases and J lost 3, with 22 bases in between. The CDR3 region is CASKGYREGVFYNEQFF. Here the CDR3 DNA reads TGTGCCAGCAAGGGTTATCGGGAAGGGGTCTTCTACAATGAGCAGTTCTTC.

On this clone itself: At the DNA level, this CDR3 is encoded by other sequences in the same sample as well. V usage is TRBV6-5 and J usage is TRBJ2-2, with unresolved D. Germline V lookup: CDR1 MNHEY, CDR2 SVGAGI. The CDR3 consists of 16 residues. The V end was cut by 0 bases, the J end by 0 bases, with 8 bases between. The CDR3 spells CASSYSPGANTGELFF. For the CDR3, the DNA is TGTGCCAGCAGTTACTCGCCTGGGGCGAACACCGGGGAGCTGTTTTTT.

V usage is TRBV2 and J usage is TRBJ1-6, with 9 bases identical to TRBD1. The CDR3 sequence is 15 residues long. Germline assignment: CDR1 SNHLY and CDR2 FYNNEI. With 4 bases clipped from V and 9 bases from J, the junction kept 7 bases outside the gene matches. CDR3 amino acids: CASSGGGQGSSPLHF. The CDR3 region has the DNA TGTGCCAGCAGTGGAGGGGGACAGGGATCTTCACCCCTCCACTTT.

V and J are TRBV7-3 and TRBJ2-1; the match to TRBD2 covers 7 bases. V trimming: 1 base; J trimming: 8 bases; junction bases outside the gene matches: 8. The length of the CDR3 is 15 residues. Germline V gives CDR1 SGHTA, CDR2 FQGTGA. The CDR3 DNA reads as TGTGCCAGCAGCTTAAGGGGACTACCCGCGGATGAGCAGTTCTTC. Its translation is CASSLRGLPADEQFF.

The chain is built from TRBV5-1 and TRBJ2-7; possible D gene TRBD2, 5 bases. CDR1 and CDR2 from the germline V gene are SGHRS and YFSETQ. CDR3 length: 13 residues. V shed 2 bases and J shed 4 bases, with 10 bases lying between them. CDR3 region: CASSFGEMYEQYF. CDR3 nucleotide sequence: TGCGCCAGCAGCTTCGGGGAAATGTACGAGCAGTACTTC. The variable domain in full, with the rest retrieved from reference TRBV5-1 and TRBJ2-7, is KAGVTQTPRYLIKTRGQQVTLSCSPISGHRSVSWYQQTPGQGLQFLFEYFSETQRNKGNFPGRFSGRQFSNSRSEMNVSTLELGDSALYLCASSFGEMYEQYFGPGTRLTVT.

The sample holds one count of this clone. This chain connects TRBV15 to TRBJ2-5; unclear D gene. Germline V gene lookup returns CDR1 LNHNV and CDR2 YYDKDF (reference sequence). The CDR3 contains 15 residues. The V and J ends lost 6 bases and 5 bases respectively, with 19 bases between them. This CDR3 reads CATRLPNGTRETQYF. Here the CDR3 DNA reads TGTGCCACCAGATTACCCAATGGCACCAGGGAGACCCAGTACTTC.